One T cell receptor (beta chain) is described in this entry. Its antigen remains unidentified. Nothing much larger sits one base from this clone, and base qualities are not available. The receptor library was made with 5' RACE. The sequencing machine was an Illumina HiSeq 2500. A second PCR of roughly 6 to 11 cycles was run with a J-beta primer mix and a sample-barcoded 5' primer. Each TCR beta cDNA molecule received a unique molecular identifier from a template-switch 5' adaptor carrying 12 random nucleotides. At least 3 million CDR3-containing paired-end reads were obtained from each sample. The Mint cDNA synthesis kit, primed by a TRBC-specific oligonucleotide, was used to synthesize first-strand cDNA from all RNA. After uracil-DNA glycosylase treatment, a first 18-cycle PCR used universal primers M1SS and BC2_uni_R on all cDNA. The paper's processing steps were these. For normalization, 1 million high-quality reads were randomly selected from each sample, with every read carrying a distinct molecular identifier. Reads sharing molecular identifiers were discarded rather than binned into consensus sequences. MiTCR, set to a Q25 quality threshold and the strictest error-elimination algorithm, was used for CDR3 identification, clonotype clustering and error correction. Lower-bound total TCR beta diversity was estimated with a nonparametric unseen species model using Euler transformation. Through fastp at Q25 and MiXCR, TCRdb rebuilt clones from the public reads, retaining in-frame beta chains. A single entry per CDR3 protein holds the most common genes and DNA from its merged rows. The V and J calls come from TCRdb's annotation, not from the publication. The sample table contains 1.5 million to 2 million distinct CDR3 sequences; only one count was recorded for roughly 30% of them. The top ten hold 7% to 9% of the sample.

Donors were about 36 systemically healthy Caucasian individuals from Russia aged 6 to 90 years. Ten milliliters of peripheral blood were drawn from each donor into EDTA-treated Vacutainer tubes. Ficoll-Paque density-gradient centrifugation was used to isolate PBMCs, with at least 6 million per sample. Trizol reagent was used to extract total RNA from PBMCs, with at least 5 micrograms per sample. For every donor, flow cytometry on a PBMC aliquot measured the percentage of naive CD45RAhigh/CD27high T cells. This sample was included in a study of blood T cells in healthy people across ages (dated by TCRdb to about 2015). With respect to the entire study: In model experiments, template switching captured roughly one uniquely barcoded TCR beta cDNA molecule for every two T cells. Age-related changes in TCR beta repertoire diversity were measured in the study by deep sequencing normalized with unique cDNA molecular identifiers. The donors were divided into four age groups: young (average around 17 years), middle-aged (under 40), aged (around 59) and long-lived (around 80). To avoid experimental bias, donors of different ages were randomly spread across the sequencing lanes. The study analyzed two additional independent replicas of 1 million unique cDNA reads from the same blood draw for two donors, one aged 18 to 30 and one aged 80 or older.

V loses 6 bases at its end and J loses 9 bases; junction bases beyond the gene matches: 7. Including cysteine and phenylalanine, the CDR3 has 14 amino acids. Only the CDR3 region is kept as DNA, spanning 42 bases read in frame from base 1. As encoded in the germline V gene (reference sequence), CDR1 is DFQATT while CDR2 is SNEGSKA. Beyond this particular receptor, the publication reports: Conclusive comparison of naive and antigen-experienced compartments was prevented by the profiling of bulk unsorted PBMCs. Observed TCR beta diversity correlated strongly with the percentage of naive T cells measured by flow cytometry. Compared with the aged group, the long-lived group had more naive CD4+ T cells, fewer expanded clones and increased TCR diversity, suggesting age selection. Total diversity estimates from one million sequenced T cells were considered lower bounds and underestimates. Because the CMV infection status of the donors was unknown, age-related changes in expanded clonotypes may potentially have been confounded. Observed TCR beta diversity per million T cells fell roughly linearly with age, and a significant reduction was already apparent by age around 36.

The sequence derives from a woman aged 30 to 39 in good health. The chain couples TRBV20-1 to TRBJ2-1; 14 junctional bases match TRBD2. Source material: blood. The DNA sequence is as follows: TGCAGTGCAGAAGGACTAGCGGGGGGCTCTGAGCAGTTCTTC. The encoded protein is CSAEGLAGGSEQFF.